These 20 T cell receptor beta chains were sequenced from one sample in a study of human T cells and chemical hapten exposure. Specified time point: patch test 1, 2 weeks after DPC sensitization. The treatment: therapeutic diphenylcyclopropenone sensitization with weekly scalp DPC. From the RACE reads, TCRdb called clonotypes with MiXCR, one entry per CDR3 protein. The table includes some 180,000 distinct CDR3 sequences, 20% to 25% detected once. The sample in question was whole blood, obtained in connection with sensitization to the hapten diphenylcyclopropenone (DPC). The receptors were sampled from a woman between 50 and 59 years old with alopecia areata. Some clones in this sample may be carry-over from other donors' samples.

The DNA of the CDR3 is TGCGCCAGCAGCTTGTGGGGTGCGGGAGACCTCACAGATACGCAGTATTTT. This sequence encodes CASSLWGAGDLTDTQYF. V and J are TRBV5-1 and TRBJ2-3; 7 nucleotides agree with TRBD2. Trimming at V came to 1 base and at J to 2 bases, leaving 10 bases not matched to a gene. The CDR3 runs to 17 residues. From germline, CDR1 is SGHRS and CDR2 YFSETQ.

The rearrangement joins TRBV5-5 to TRBJ1-4; TRBD1 matches at 8 bases. Germline CDR1 and CDR2: SGHKS and YYEKEE (reference sequence). The CDR3 runs to 15 residues. V shed 0 bases and J 7 bases; nucleotides not matched to a gene: 5. The CDR3 sequence: CASSLVPDRVEKLFF. The CDR3 DNA sequence: TGTGCCAGCAGCTTGGTCCCGGACAGGGTTGAAAAACTGTTTTTT. The full variable domain, with the rest looked up from reference TRBV5-5 and TRBJ1-4, is DAGVTQSPTHLIKTRGQQVTLRCSPISGHKSVSWYQQVLGQGPQFIFQYYEKEERGRGNFPDRFSARQFPNYSSELNVNALLLGDSALYLCASSLVPDRVEKLFFGSGTQLSVL.

The J gene is TRBJ2-1, the V gene TRBV29-1, with 10 bases that match TRBD2. Per the germline V gene, CDR1 is SQVTM and CDR2 is ANQGSEA. The CDR3 covers 14 residues. Losses at the gene ends were 6 bases for V and 6 bases for J; bases not matched to a gene: 8. The DNA of the CDR3 is TGCAGCGTCCGACTAGCGGGCGGGGTCAATGAGCAGTTCTTC. This encodes CSVRLAGGVNEQFF.

CDR3 sequence (DNA): TGTGCCAGCAGCTTAAACGGACAGCCGAATGAAAAACTGTTTTTT. Translating it yields CASSLNGQPNEKLFF. This sequence joins TRBV7-6 and TRBJ1-4, with D maybe TRBD1 (6 bases). Germline V CDR1 and CDR2: SGHVS, FNYEAQ. Between the trimmed V and J ends, which lost 2 bases and 5 bases, there was a span of 12 bases. The CDR3 is made up of 15 amino acids.

This clonotype was observed a handful of times. J is TRBJ2-7 and V is TRBV28, with 7 bases matching TRBD1. The CDR3 consists of 11 residues. V shed 7 bases and J 9 bases; nucleotides not matched to a gene: 6. Germline V gene lookup returns CDR1 MDHEN and CDR2 SYDVKM. The CDR3 loop is CASTTTGVQYF. The DNA for the CDR3 is TGTGCCAGCACCACTACAGGGGTGCAGTACTTC.

A few counts support this clonotype. The rearrangement joins TRBV9 to TRBJ2-1; 8 nucleotides align to TRBD2. CDR1 and CDR2 from the germline V gene are SGDLS and YYNGEE. The junction had 9 bases not matched to a gene; V was cut back by 1 base and J by 3 bases. The CDR3 is made up of 17 amino acids. The CDR3: CASSVNPKREYYNEQFF. CDR3 nucleotides: TGTGCCAGCAGCGTAAATCCCAAGCGGGAGTACTACAATGAGCAGTTCTTC.

V usage is TRBV5-6 and J usage is TRBJ2-1; 7 bases map to TRBD2. The CDR3 is made up of 13 amino acids. Germline V gene lookup returns CDR1 SGHDT and CDR2 YYEEEE. V shed 3 bases, J shed 6 bases, and the junction held 3 bases outside the gene matches. The CDR3 here is CASSWTSFNEQFF. The CDR3 DNA reads as TGTGCCAGCAGCTGGACTAGTTTCAATGAGCAGTTCTTC.

J is TRBJ1-5 and V is TRBV7-2, with no clear D. V dropped 2 bases and J dropped 5 bases, with 7 bases sitting between them. The CDR3 totals 13 residues. Germline V gene lookup returns CDR1 SGHTA and CDR2 FQGNSA. CDR3 sequence (DNA): TGTGCCAGCAGCTTACAAGCTGATCAGCCCCAGCATTTT. This translates into CASSLQADQPQHF.

This chain joins TRBV6-5 and TRBJ2-7; 10 bases are a match to TRBD2. The junction had 6 bases not matched to a gene; V was cut back by 6 bases and J by 1 base. This CDR3 contains 15 residues. CDR1 and CDR2 from the germline V gene are MNHEY and SVGAGI. DNA of the CDR3: TGTGCCAGCAGGCAGACTAGCGGGCCTTCCTACGAGCAGTACTTC. Its protein is CASRQTSGPSYEQYF.

This clonotype was recorded a few times. The rearrangement links TRBV20-1 to TRBJ2-7; TRBD2 is a possible D gene (5 bases). V lost 0 bases and J 1 base, leaving 13 bases between the germline ends. Germline loops: CDR1 DFQATT, CDR2 SNEGSKA (reference sequence). The CDR3 has 15 amino acids. In DNA, the CDR3 is TGCAGTGCTAGAGATGGTCGGACTGGGTCCTACGAGCAGTACTTC. Translation: CSARDGRTGSYEQYF.

The chain has TRBV27 and TRBJ1-6, with D perhaps matching TRBD1 (5 bases). V dropped 5 bases and J dropped 10 bases, with 12 bases sitting between them. CDR3 length: 13 amino acids. Germline assignment: CDR1 MNHEY and CDR2 SMNVEV (reference sequence). The CDR3 spells CASSDAGRSPLHF. The CDR3 DNA reads as TGTGCCAGCAGTGATGCAGGGCGCTCACCCCTCCACTTT.

This clonotype came up many times. The rearrangement joins TRBV6-1 to TRBJ2-5; 7 bases are a match to TRBD2. Per germline, CDR1 MNHNS and CDR2 SASEGT. V lost 0 bases, J lost 4 bases, and 5 bases stayed unmatched. The CDR3 length is 15 residues. CDR3 DNA: TGTGCCAGCAGTGAAGCGGAGGGAGGGCCAGAGACCCAGTACTTC. It yields the protein CASSEAEGGPETQYF.

The chain recombines TRBV9 with TRBJ1-1; D gene uncertain. The CDR3 extends over 13 amino acids. Per germline, CDR1 SGDLS and CDR2 YYNGEE. V dropped 0 bases and J dropped 0 bases, with 3 bases sitting between them. Here the CDR3 DNA reads TGTGCCAGCAGCGTAGTGGTGAACACTGAAGCTTTCTTT. Translating gives CASSVVVNTEAFF.

This clonotype was observed a few times. This sequence joins TRBV5-5 and TRBJ2-1; TRBD1 matches at 9 bases. CDR3 length equals 16 residues. Germline assignment: CDR1 SGHKS and CDR2 YYEKEE (reference sequence). The ends lost 4 bases at V and 8 bases at J; junction bases unmatched: 13. Written as DNA, the CDR3 is TGTGCCAGCAGCACACTCCCGGGACAGGGAAGCCATGAGCAGTTCTTC. Translation gives CASSTLPGQGSHEQFF. Using reference TRBV5-5 and TRBJ2-1 for the parts outside the CDR3, the full variable domain is DAGVTQSPTHLIKTRGQQVTLRCSPISGHKSVSWYQQVLGQGPQFIFQYYEKEERGRGNFPDRFSARQFPNYSSELNVNALLLGDSALYLCASSTLPGQGSHEQFFGPGTRLTVL.

The J gene is TRBJ1-5, the V gene TRBV20-1; D remains ambiguous. V lost 3 bases, J lost 3 bases, and 15 bases lay in between. CDR1 and CDR2 from the germline V gene are DFQATT and SNEGSKA (reference sequence). The CDR3 spans 15 residues. Written as DNA, the CDR3 is TGCAGTGCTAGGACAATAGCTACCATCAATCAGCCCCAGCATTTT. It encodes CSARTIATINQPQHF.

This clonotype turned up a few times. This sequence joins TRBV5-1 and TRBJ2-1; 8 bases line up with TRBD2. Unmatched junction bases numbered 8, after V lost 3 bases and J lost 9 bases. The CDR3 totals 14 residues. Germline V gene data show CDR1 as SGHRS and CDR2 as YFSETQ. Here the CDR3 reads CASSWGTRGGEQFF. CDR3 bases: TGCGCCAGCAGCTGGGGGACTAGAGGGGGTGAGCAGTTCTTC. Complete variable domain (other parts from reference TRBV5-1 and TRBJ2-1): KAGVTQTPRYLIKTRGQQVTLSCSPISGHRSVSWYQQTPGQGLQFLFEYFSETQRNKGNFPGRFSGRQFSNSRSEMNVSTLELGDSALYLCASSWGTRGGEQFFGPGTRLTVL.

This clonotype occurred many times. CDR3 nucleotides: TGCGCCAGCAGTCTTGACAGCGGCTATGGCTACACCTTC. Its translation: CASSLDSGYGYTF. This chain uses TRBV5-1 with TRBJ1-2; possible D gene TRBD1, 5 bases. Trimming cost V 5 bases and J 4 bases, with 12 bases left between them. CDR1 is SGHRS and CDR2 is YFSETQ in the germline V gene. CDR3 size: 13 residues.

This clonotype was seen a few times. The rearrangement joins TRBV7-6 to TRBJ2-3; D possibly corresponds to TRBD1 (6 bases). V lost 0 bases to trimming and J lost 2 bases, with 12 bases between them. Germline values: CDR1 SGHVS, CDR2 FNYEAQ. This CDR3 is 16 amino acids long. CDR3 sequence reads: CASSLAAAGVTDTQYF. The CDR3 bases are TGTGCCAGCAGCTTAGCGGCTGCAGGGGTCACAGATACGCAGTATTTT.

This chain links TRBV2 with TRBJ2-7, with TRBD2 matching 13 bases. After removal of 7 bases from V and 7 bases from J, the junction contained 7 bases not matched to a gene. The CDR3 spans 14 residues. Germline CDR1 and CDR2: SNHLY and FYNNEI. CDR3 sequence: CASMPGLAGYEQYF. The CDR3, as DNA: TGTGCCAGCATGCCGGGACTAGCGGGATATGAGCAGTACTTC.

This clonotype was observed a handful of times. The rearrangement uses TRBV6-1 and TRBJ2-7; possibly TRBD2 for D (5 bases). The germline V gene encodes CDR1 MNHNS and CDR2 SASEGT. The CDR3 has 14 amino acids. V lost 5 bases and J lost 1, with 12 bases in between. The CDR3: CASSQDSRSYEQYF. In DNA form, the CDR3 reads TGTGCCAGCAGTCAGGACTCAAGGTCCTACGAGCAGTACTTC.